This TCR beta chain is drawn from a study of T cell clonality in common variable immunodeficiency. Overall study results and limits: Compared with controls, CVID subjects had fewer shared TCRbeta clones. In common variable immunodeficiency, TCR beta chains reportedly carried fewer deletions and N-nucleotide insertions.

The CDR3 is 13 residues long. The V gene lost 2 bases and the J gene lost 2 bases, with 9 bases spanning the gap. The germline V gene has CDR1 GTSNPN and CDR2 SVGIG (reference sequence). CVID and control samples used equivalent genomic DNA input. Data came from immunoSEQ multiplex PCR; TCRdb stores just in-frame clones and leaves some out. The table lists approximately 10,000 clones, with no singletons. In this sample, this clone turned up many times. Its antigen is unknown. The read ends 3 residues shy of where the CDR3 ends; the end is completed using the germline J gene. Sequencing was performed on peripheral blood mononuclear cells. The rearrangement uses TRBV30 and TRBJ2-5, with a possible D match to TRBD1 (6 bases). The receptor was isolated from a human donor with common variable immunodeficiency. CDR3 in amino acids: CAWSWTAQETQYF. CDR3 DNA (partial): TGTGCCTGGAGTTGGACAGCTCAAGAGACC.